The T cell receptor (beta chain) described here comes from a study of Graves' ophthalmopathy and Graves' hyperthyroidism (dated by TCRdb to between 2017 and 2018). Background for the entire study: Peripheral blood was collected at initial diagnosis, before any treatment. The study used signatures of the TCR beta repertoire to tell Graves' ophthalmopathy apart from Graves' hyperthyroidism and to predict which patients would progress to ophthalmopathy. In total, 135 blood samples were TCR-sequenced: 40 to 45 ophthalmopathy, some 80 hyperthyroidism and some 17 hyperthyroidism-to-ophthalmopathy patients. To explore V-J signatures distinguishing ophthalmopathy from hyperthyroidism, a discovery set of 100 patients (roughly 45 ophthalmopathy, about 57 stable hyperthyroidism) was enrolled. An independent validation cohort comprised 18 hyperthyroidism patients and 15 to 17 patients who later progressed from hyperthyroidism to ophthalmopathy. In five or six hyperthyroidism patients, T-cell repertoires of thyroid tissue and blood were compared. After sampling, hyperthyroidism patients received methimazole starting at 30 mg daily, and ophthalmopathy patients received high-dose intravenous methylprednisolone. The approximately 90 discovery patients were randomly split 7:3 into training and test sets.

Ophthalmopathy patients were characterized by moderately to severely active disease, a Clinical Activity Score of at least 3, a NOSPECS grade of at least 4, and a disease duration under 3 months. Patients were excluded if they had other autoimmune diseases, uncontrolled infections, pregnancy or lactation. Diagnosis was based on clinical symptoms, serum thyroxine, TRAb, thyroid ultrasound and orbital computed tomography. Using Ficoll-Paque density gradient centrifugation, PBMCs were isolated from approximately 11 ml of fresh peripheral blood. Total RNA was extracted with Trizol reagent and quality-checked on an Agilent 2100 Bioanalyzer. Ten or more counts support this clonotype. Its binding antigen is unknown. The record has no base qualities; no much larger clone is one base away. V drops 6 bases and J drops 2 bases, leaving 13 bases in between. Spanning cysteine to phenylalanine, the CDR3 consists of 14 amino acids. This entry keeps only the CDR3 DNA: 42 bases, framed from base 1. According to the germline V gene, CDR1 reads MNHEY and CDR2 reads SVGAGI.

On the study overall, not on this receptor specifically: In validation, the model predicted ophthalmopathy progression with more than 55% sensitivity and roughly 72% specificity; more than ten predicted patients were CT-confirmed with GO in a median of roughly 6.8 months. Most of the expanded thyroid clonotypes with a frequency above 0.001 were also detected in blood, and it was suggested that the thyroid immune response may be reflected by blood repertoires. Ophthalmopathy was separated from stable hyperthyroidism by the 13-signature model with around 88% sensitivity and 81% to 84% specificity in cross-validation and with 80%/75% in the test set. Sample size was not statistically predetermined, and group allocation was not concealed from the investigators.

TCR beta CDR3 regions were amplified from RNA transcripts for repertoire sequencing. A first-round RT-PCR used HTBI primers with the Qiagen OneStep RT-PCR kit, followed by a second-round multiplex PCR, size selection and purification. The libraries underwent paired-end sequencing with 100 bp reads on an Illumina HiSeq2000. In the source study's methods: SOAPnuke was used to process the reads, removing any read that contained adapters or uncalled bases, had a mean Phred below 15, or lacked an exact match to the constant primer or identifier. COPE v1.2.5 was used to merge the high-quality paired reads. Each unique nucleotide sequence was defined as a clonotype, and clonotypes were aligned to IMGT TRB V, D and J references with MiTCR v1.1. The analysis was limited to V-J combinations with a frequency above 0.0001, which together covered over 99% of the repertoires. For each V-J combination, a TCR clonal expansion and chaos score was defined as F50 clonal expansion divided by the chaos observed in the TCRdist matrix. Features were reduced by Welch's t-statistics and random forest to around 13 V-J combinations, which fed a naive Bayes classifier. The similarity between thyroid and blood repertoires was quantified using the Morisita-Horn index. Using fastp at Q25 and MiXCR, TCRdb reprocessed the public reads and kept productive beta chains. Rows are combined by CDR3 protein, so each entry shows the most common genes and DNA. These V and J calls derive from TCRdb rather than the authors' analysis. The sample table contains a few hundred thousand distinct CDR3 sequences; only one count was recorded for roughly 18% of them. The ten top clones hold 1.6% of the sample.

The sample comprised peripheral blood. The receptor chain draws on TRBV6-5 and TRBJ1-2; possibly the D gene is TRBD1, per 5 matching bases. The receptor was isolated from a woman between 18 and 29 years old with Graves' ophthalmopathy. Donor details come from another sample of the same person, matched by shared clones. The CDR3 loop reads CASSVRGINYGYTF. The DNA sequence reads TGTGCCAGCAGCGTCCGGGGGATCAACTATGGCTACACCTTC.